This T cell receptor beta chain was captured in a study of blood T cell repertoires in COVID-19 (TCRdb year 2020). Context from the whole study: Samples covering the acute and convalescent phases of COVID-19 were provided by collaborators in the United States, Italy and Spain. The material from the prospective study consisted of cDNA or gDNA derived from T cells, B-cell-depleted T cells, or PBMCs. The dataset comprised deeply sampled blood TCRbeta repertoires from subjects exposed to, actively infected with, or recovered from COVID-19. The repertoires were released in a freely available public database intended as a resource for research on the immune response to SARS-CoV-2. Samples came from the ongoing ImmuneRACE study (first 160 participants) plus 1,254 subjects from 6 global collaborators. A de-identified subject ID, COVID-19 status, age in years and sex were almost always included in the sample metadata. HLA class I and class II types, where available, came from metadata supplied by the sample provider rather than from assay-based typing. Study-level results and caveats: Clinical and demographic metadata were provided uncurated, with the amount varying by source and participant.

TCRbeta CDR3 regions were amplified from genomic DNA by means of the immunoSEQ Assay, a bias-controlled multiplex PCR. In the paper's pipeline: Nucleated cell counts per sample were estimated from amplification of reference gene primers within the assay. To quantify the absolute abundance of each unique TCRbeta CDR3 rearrangement, sequence reads were collapsed and filtered. For each sample, productive Simpson clonality was calculated as the square root of Simpson's diversity index over productive rearrangements. As stored in TCRdb, this immuneACCESS dataset retains in-frame rearrangements with V and J assigned. A fraction of the clones does not appear; measured against another copy, unresolved V genes explain less than half of the discrepancy, and the remainder lacks a known reason. The V and J calls and the clone size are those of that table, but D and trimming were determined from the DNA. Here the sample has about 59,000 clones; less than 80% occur a single time. The ten largest make up nearly 10% of the sample.

In regard to this clone: What antigen it recognizes has not been identified. No much larger clonotype is one base removed from it; base qualities were not supplied.

Whole blood was collected in K2EDTA tubes by collaborating institutions according to the institutions' own protocols. For TCRbeta analysis, collaborators shipped samples in one of three forms: frozen whole blood, isolated PBMCs, or DNA extracted from either of those sample types. The CDR3 contains 15 residues, cysteine and phenylalanine counted. CDR3 DNA only is kept here, 45 bases in frame from base 1. Trimming leaves V shorter by 4 bases and J shorter by 7 bases, with the junction holding 11 bases beyond the gene matches. CDR1 and CDR2 are read off the germline V gene as SGHVS and FNYEAQ. Sequenced: peripheral blood. The receptor was isolated from a human donor in a cohort sampled during active COVID-19. The chain is assembled from TRBV7-6 and TRBJ1-2; TRBD1 matches 8 bases in the middle. The DNA sequence is as follows: TGTGCCAGCAGCTCCATGACCGGGACAGGCTCTGGCTACACCTTC. This gives the protein CASSSMTGTGSGYTF.